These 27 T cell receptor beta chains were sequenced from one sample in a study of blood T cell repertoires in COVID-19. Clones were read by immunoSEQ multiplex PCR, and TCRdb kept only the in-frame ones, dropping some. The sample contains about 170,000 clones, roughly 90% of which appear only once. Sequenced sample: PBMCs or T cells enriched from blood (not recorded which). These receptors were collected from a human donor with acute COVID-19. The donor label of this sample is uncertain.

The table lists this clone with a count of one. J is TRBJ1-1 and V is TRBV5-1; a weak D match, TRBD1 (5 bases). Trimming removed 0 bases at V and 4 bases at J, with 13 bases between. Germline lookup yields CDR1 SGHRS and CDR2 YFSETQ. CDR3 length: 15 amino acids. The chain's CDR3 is CASSLEVSGGTEAFF. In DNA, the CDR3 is TGCGCCAGCAGCTTGGAGGTCTCGGGGGGCACTGAAGCTTTCTTT.

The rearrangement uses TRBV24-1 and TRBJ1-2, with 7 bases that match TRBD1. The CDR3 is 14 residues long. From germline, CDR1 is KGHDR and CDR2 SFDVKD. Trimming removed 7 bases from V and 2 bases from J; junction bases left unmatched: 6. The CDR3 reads CATSEGTDNYGYTF. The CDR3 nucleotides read TGTGCCACCAGCGAAGGGACAGACAACTATGGCTACACCTTC.

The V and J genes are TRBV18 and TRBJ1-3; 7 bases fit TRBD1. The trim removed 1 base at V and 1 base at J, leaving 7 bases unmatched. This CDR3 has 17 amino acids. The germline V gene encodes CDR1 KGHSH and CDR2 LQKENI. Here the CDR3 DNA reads TGTGCCAGCTCACCACGGGAACAGGGGAAGTCTGGAAACACCATATATTTT. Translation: CASSPREQGKSGNTIYF.

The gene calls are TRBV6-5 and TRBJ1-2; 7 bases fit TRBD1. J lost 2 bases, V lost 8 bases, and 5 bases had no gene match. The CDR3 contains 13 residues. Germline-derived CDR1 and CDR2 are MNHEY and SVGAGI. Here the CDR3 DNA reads TGTGCCAGCTGGGACAGAAAAAACTATGGCTACACCTTC. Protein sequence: CASWDRKNYGYTF.

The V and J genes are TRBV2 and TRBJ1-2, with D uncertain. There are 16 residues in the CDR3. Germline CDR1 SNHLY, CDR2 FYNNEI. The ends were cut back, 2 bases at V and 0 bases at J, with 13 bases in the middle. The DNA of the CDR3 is TGTGCCAGCAGTGAACATCCCCGACAAGCTAACTATGGCTACACCTTC. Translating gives CASSEHPRQANYGYTF.

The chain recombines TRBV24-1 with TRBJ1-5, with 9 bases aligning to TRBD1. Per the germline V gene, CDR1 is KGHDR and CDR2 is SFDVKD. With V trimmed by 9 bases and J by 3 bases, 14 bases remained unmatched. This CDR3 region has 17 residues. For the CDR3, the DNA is TGTGCCACCGGGAGGGACAGGGAGGTGTGGGTCAATCAGCCCCAGCATTTT. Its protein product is CATGRDREVWVNQPQHF.

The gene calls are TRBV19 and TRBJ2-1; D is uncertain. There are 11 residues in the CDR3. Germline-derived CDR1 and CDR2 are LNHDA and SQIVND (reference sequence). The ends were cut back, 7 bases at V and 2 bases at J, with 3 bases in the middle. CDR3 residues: CASTAYNEQFF. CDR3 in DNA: TGTGCCAGTACGGCCTACAATGAGCAGTTCTTC.

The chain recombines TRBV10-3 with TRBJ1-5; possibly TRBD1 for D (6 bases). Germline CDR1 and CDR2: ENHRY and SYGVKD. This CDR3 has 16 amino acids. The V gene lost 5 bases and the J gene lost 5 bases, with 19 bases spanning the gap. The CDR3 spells CAISRGGQGTDQPQHF. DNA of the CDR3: TGTGCCATCAGTAGGGGGGGGCAGGGTACGGATCAGCCCCAGCATTTT.

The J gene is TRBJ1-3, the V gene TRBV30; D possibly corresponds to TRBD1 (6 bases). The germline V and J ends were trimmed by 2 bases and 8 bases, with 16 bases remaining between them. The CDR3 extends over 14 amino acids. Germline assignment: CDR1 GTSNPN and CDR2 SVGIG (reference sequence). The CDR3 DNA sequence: TGTGCCTGGAGTTCAGGGGTGATCTCTGACACCATATATTTT. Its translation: CAWSSGVISDTIYF.

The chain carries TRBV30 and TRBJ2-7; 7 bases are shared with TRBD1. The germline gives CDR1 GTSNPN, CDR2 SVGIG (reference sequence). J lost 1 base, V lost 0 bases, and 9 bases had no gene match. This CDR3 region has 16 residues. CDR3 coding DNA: TGTGCCTGGAGTGTAACCCTGACAGGGTCATCCTACGAGCAGTACTTC. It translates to CAWSVTLTGSSYEQYF.

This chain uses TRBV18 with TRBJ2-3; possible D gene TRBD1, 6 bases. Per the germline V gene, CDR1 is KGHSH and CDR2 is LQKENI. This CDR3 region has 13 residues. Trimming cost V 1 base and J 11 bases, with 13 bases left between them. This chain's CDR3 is CASSPRGRNMQYF. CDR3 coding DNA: TGTGCCAGCTCACCACGGGGGCGGAATATGCAGTATTTT.

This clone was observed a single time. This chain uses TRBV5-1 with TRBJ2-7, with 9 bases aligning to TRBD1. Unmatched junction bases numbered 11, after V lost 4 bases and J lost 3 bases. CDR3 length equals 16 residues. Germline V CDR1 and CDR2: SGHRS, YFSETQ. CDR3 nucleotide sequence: TGCGCCAGCAGCATAATATCCGGGACAGGGCTCTACGAGCAGTACTTC. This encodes CASSIISGTGLYEQYF.

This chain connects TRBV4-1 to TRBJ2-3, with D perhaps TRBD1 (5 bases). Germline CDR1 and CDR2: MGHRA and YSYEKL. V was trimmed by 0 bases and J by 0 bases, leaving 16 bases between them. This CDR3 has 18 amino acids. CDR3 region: CASSQDRVDDLSTDTQYF. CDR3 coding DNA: TGCGCCAGCAGCCAAGACAGGGTGGACGACCTTAGCACAGATACGCAGTATTTT.

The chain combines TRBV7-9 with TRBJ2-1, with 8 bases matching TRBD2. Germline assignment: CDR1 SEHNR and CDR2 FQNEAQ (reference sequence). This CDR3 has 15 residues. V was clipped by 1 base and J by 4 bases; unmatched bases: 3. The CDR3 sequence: CASSLVRGGYNEQFF. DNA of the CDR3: TGTGCCAGCAGCTTAGTTCGGGGGGGATACAATGAGCAGTTCTTC.

CDR3 amino acids: CATSMGLDRDQPQHF. In nucleotides, the CDR3 is TGTGCCACCAGTATGGGGTTGGACAGAGATCAGCCCCAGCATTTT. The rearrangement links TRBV24-1 to TRBJ1-5; possibly TRBD1 for D (6 bases). V lost 6 bases and J 5 bases, leaving 16 bases between the germline ends. There are 15 residues in the CDR3. Germline values: CDR1 KGHDR, CDR2 SFDVKD.

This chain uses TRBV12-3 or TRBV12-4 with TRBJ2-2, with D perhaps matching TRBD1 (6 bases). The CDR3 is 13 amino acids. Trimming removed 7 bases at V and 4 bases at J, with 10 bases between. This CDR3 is CASIQGSTGELFF. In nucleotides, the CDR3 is TGTGCCAGCATTCAGGGGTCCACCGGGGAGCTGTTTTTT.

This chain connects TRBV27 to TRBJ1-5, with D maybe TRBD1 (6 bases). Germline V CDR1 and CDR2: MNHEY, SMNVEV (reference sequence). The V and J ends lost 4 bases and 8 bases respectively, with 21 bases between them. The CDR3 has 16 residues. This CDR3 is CASSSTLTGTIEPQHF. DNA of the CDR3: TGTGCCAGCAGTTCAACACTGACAGGAACGATTGAGCCCCAGCATTTT.

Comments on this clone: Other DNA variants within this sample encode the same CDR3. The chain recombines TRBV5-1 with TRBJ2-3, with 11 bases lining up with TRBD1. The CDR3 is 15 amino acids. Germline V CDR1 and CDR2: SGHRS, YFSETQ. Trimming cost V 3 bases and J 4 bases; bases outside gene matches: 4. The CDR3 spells CASSSGQGAADTQYF. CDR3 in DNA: TGCGCCAGCAGCTCTGGACAGGGGGCTGCAGATACGCAGTATTTT.

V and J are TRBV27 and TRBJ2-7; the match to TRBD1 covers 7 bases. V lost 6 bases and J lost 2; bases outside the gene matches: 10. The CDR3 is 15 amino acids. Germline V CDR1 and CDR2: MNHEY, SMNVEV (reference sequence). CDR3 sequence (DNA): TGTGCCAGCAGGGGGACAGCGAAACCTACCTACGAGCAGTACTTC. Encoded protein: CASRGTAKPTYEQYF.

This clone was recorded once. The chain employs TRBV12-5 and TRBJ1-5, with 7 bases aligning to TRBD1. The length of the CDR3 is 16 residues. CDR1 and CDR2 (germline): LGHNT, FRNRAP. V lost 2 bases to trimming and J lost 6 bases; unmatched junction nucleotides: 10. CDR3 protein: CASGLYTGVGRQPQHF. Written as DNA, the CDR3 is TGTGCTAGTGGTTTGTATACAGGGGTGGGACGTCAGCCCCAGCATTTT.

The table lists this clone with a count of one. DNA for the CDR3: TGTGCCAGCAGTGACTCCGCTAGCGGGGGGGACGGGGAGCTGTTTTTT. This translates into CASSDSASGGDGELFF. The chain carries TRBV6-4 and TRBJ2-2; 12 bases fit TRBD2. Trimming removed 0 bases from V and 7 bases from J; junction bases left unmatched: 3. This CDR3 has 16 amino acids. Germline V lookup: CDR1 MRHNA, CDR2 SNTAGT.

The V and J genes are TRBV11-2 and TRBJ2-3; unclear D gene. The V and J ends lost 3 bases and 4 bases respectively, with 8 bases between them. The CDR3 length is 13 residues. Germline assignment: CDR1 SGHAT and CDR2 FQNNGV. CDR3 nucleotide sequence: TGTGCCAGCAGCTTCTCCCCCCCAGATACGCAGTATTTT. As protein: CASSFSPPDTQYF.

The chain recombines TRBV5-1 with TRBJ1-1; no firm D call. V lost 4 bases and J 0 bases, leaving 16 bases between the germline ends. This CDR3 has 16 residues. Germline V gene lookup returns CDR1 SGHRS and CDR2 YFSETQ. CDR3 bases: TGCGCCAGCAGCGACAATGTCGGGGTTATGAACACTGAAGCTTTCTTT. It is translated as CASSDNVGVMNTEAFF.

The CDR3 region is CASSYSIGAEAFF. Here the CDR3 DNA reads TGTGCCAGCAGTTACTCGATCGGGGCTGAAGCTTTCTTT. The V call is TRBV6-5, the J call TRBJ1-1, with no clear D. The CDR3 covers 13 residues. Trimming cost V 0 bases and J 6 bases, with 8 bases left between them. The germline CDR1 and CDR2 sequences are MNHEY and SVGAGI.

The CDR3 sequence is CASSHRGSNQPQHF. The CDR3 DNA follows: TGTGCCAGCAGTCACAGGGGCAGCAATCAGCCCCAGCATTTT. The chain is built from TRBV27 and TRBJ1-5; 7 bases are shared with TRBD1. CDR1 and CDR2 (germline): MNHEY, SMNVEV (reference sequence). This CDR3 spans 14 amino acids. The V and J ends lost 5 bases and 1 base, in that order; junction bases with no gene match: 2.

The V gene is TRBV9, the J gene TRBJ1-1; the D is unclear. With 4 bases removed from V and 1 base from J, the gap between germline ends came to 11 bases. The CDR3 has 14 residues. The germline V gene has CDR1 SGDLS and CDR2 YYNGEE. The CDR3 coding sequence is TGTGCCAGCAGCCCAGGCGGGGAGAACACTGAAGCTTTCTTT. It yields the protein CASSPGGENTEAFF.

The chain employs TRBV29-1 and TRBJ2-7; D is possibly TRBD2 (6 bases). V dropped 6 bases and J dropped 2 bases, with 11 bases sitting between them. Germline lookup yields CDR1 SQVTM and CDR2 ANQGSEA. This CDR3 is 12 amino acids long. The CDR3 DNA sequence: TGCAGCGTATGGGGGGATACCTACGAGCAGTACTTC. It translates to CSVWGDTYEQYF.